This record looks at one T cell receptor (beta chain) sequence and its context. Its antigen is still unknown. This record belongs to a study of PD-L1 blockade in urothelial cancer. Time point: pretreatment peripheral blood. Study results and caveats: Those with durable benefit had larger increases in tumor-associated blood clones at 3 weeks.

Each PCR reaction had synthetic TCR analog templates spiked into it. Assay: immunoSEQ multiplex PCR; the TCRdb copy retains only in-frame clones and omits some. The sample yields around 60,000 clones, 81% seen once. The germline V and J ends were trimmed by 5 bases and 8 bases, with 9 bases remaining between them. The CDR3 has 11 amino acids. Germline V gene sequence: CDR1 WNHNN, CDR2 SYGVQD (reference sequence). This specimen was PBMCs, taken around atezolizumab (anti-PD-L1) treatment. This chain uses TRBV10-1 with TRBJ1-2, with a possible D match to TRBD1 (5 bases). The sequence derives from a man aged 65-85 years with urothelial cancer. CDR3 protein: CASSPGFGYTF. CDR3 sequence (DNA): TGCGCCAGCAGTCCAGGGTTCGGCTACACCTTC.